The next 10 T cell receptor beta chains were all read from a single sample in a study of blood T cell repertoires in COVID-19. Data came from immunoSEQ multiplex PCR; TCRdb stores just in-frame clones and leaves some out. The sample lists 350,000 to 550,000 clones; 70% to 90% were seen once. The sequenced material came from PBMCs or T cells enriched from blood (not recorded which). These receptors were collected from a woman in her late teens or twenties with acute COVID-19.

The rearrangement joins TRBV11-3 to TRBJ1-1; 10 nucleotides match TRBD1. Germline trimming cut 5 bases from V and 4 bases from J; bases unmatched to any gene: 7. Germline V CDR1 and CDR2: SGHNT, YENEEA. The CDR3 is 15 amino acids. CDR3 in amino acids: CASSHRGQGSTEAFF. In DNA form, the CDR3 reads TGTGCCAGCAGCCACCGGGGACAGGGGAGCACTGAAGCTTTCTTT. The full variable domain, rest sourced from reference TRBV11-3 and TRBJ1-1, is EAGVVQSPRYKIIEKKQPVAFWCNPISGHNTLYWYLQNLGQGPELLIRYENEEAVDDSQLPKDRFSAERLKGVDSTLKIQPAELGDSAVYLCASSHRGQGSTEAFFGQGTRLTVV.

The chain's CDR3 is CAWNQWTSGPEQFF. The CDR3 bases are TGTGCCTGGAACCAATGGACTAGTGGTCCTGAGCAGTTCTTC. The chain couples TRBV30 to TRBJ2-1, with TRBD2 matching over 7 bases. V lost 4 bases and J lost 9; bases outside the gene matches: 12. Per the germline V gene, CDR1 is GTSNPN and CDR2 is SVGIG (reference sequence). The CDR3 consists of 14 residues.

This clone has just one count. This sequence joins TRBV2 and TRBJ2-1, with D possibly being TRBD2 (7 bases). This CDR3 is 12 amino acids long. CDR1 SNHLY and CDR2 FYNNEI come from the germline V gene. V shed 7 bases and J shed 9 bases, with 13 bases lying between them. The CDR3 DNA is TGTGCCAGCACGTCACGGGGGGCTGAGCAGTTCTTC. Protein sequence: CASTSRGAEQFF.

The chain recombines TRBV3-1 (or the pseudogene TRBV3-2) with TRBJ2-1, with 9 positions matching TRBD2. Germline loops: CDR1 LGHDT, CDR2 YNNKEL (reference sequence). This CDR3 is built from 16 residues. The V gene end was trimmed by 0 bases and the J gene end by 7 bases; junction bases not matched to a gene: 7. Written as DNA, the CDR3 is TGTGCCAGCAGCCAAGATCTTCGCGGGGGGGCAAATGAGCAGTTCTTC. Its protein product is CASSQDLRGGANEQFF.

The gene calls are TRBV24-1 and TRBJ2-1, with 10 bases identical to TRBD2. This CDR3 has 15 residues. Germline loops: CDR1 KGHDR, CDR2 SFDVKD. After removal of 3 bases from V and 5 bases from J, the junction contained 3 bases not matched to a gene. This chain's CDR3 is CATSDVGLADNEQFF. In DNA, the CDR3 is TGTGCCACCAGTGATGTCGGACTAGCGGACAATGAGCAGTTCTTC.

This rearrangement joins TRBV19 to TRBJ1-2; TRBD1 aligns across 8 bases. This CDR3 spans 15 amino acids. Germline assignment: CDR1 LNHDA and CDR2 SQIVND (reference sequence). Trimming removed 5 bases from V and 6 bases from J; junction bases left unmatched: 11. CDR3 DNA: TGTGCCAGTAGTCCGAGGACAGGGCGGGTCGATGGCTACACCTTC. This encodes CASSPRTGRVDGYTF.

This chain uses TRBV7-9 with TRBJ2-7; D not certain. The length of the CDR3 is 14 residues. CDR1 and CDR2 from the germline V gene are SEHNR and FQNEAQ (reference sequence). Trimming pared 5 bases from V and 3 bases from J, leaving 14 bases between. The CDR3 DNA reads as TGTGCCAGCAGCCTCGAAAGGCCGGGCTACGAGCAGTACTTC. This translates into CASSLERPGYEQYF.

The J gene is TRBJ2-1, the V gene TRBV13, with TRBD2 identical over 8 bases. CDR3 size: 12 residues. Germline V gene sequence: CDR1 PRHDT, CDR2 FYEKMQ (reference sequence). The ends lost 4 bases at V and 7 bases at J; junction bases unmatched: 0. The CDR3 here is CASSSGGNEQFF. The DNA for the CDR3 is TGTGCCAGCAGCTCGGGAGGGAATGAGCAGTTCTTC. Filled out from reference TRBV13 and TRBJ2-1, the complete variable domain reads AAGVIQSPRHLIKEKRETATLKCYPIPRHDTVYWYQQGPGQDPQFLISFYEKMQSDKGSIPDRFSAQQFSDYHSELNMSSLELGDSALYFCASSSGGNEQFFGPGTRLTVL.

The V call is TRBV5-4, the J call TRBJ2-1; 9 bases fit TRBD2. Trimming took 5 bases from V and 0 from J; bases not matched to a gene: 6. There are 16 residues in the CDR3. CDR1 and CDR2 from the germline V gene are SGHNT and YYREEE (reference sequence). CDR3 DNA sequence: TGTGCCAGCAGACCAGGGACTAGCCCCTCCTACAATGAGCAGTTCTTC. This sequence encodes CASRPGTSPSYNEQFF.

The V and J genes are TRBV29-1 and TRBJ2-1, with D possibly TRBD2 on 5 matching bases. With 6 bases removed from V and 7 bases from J, the gap between germline ends came to 19 bases. Germline CDR1 and CDR2: SQVTM and ANQGSEA. This CDR3 has 14 residues. The CDR3 region is CSVDRLGEVNEQFF. CDR3 sequence (DNA): TGCAGCGTCGATCGGTTGGGAGAGGTGAATGAGCAGTTCTTC.